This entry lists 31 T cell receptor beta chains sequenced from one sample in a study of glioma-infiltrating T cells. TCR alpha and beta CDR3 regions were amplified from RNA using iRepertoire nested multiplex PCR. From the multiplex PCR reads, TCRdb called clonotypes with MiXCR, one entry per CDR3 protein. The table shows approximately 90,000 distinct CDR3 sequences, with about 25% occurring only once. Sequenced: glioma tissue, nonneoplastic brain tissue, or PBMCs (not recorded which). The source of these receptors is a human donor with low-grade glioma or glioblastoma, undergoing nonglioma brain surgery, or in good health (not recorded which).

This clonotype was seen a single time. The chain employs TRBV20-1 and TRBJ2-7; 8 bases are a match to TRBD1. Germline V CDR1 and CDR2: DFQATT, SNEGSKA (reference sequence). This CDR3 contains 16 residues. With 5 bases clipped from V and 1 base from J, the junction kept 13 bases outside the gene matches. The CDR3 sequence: CSARFPTGVQSYEQYF. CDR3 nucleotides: TGCAGTGCTCGATTCCCGACAGGGGTTCAGTCCTACGAGCAGTACTTC.

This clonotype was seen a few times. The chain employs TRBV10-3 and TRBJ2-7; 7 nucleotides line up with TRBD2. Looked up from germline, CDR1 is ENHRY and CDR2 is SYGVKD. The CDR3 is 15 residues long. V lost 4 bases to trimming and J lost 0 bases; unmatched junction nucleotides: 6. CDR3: CAISALLANSYEQYF. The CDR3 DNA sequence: TGTGCCATCAGTGCGTTACTAGCGAACTCCTACGAGCAGTACTTC.

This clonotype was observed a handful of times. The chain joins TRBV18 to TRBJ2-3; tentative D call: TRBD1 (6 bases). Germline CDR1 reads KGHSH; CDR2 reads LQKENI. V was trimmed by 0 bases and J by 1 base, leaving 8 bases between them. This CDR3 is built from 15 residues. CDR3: CASSPPGARTDTQYF. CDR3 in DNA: TGTGCCAGCTCACCACCGGGGGCTCGCACAGATACGCAGTATTTT.

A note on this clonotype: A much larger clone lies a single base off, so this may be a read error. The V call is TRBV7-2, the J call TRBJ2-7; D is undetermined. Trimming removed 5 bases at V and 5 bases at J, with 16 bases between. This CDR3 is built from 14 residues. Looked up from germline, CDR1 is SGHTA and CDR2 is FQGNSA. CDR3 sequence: CASSRGFLQDEQYF. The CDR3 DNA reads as TGTGCCAGCAGCCGAGGTTTCCTCCAGGACGAGCAGTACTTC.

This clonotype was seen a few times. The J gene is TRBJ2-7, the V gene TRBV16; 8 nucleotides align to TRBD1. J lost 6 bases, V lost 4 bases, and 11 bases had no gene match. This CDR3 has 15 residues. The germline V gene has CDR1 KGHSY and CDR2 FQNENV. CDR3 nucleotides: TGTGCCAGCAGCCCCGCTGGACAGGGTGAAAGCGAGCAGTACTTC. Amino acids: CASSPAGQGESEQYF.

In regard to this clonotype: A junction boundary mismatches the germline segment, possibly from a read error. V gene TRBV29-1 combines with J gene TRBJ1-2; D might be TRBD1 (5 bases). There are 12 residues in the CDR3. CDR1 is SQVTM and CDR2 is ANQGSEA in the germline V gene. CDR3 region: CSAQWDHYSYTF. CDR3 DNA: TGCAGCGCCCAGTGGGACCACTATAGCTACACCTTC.

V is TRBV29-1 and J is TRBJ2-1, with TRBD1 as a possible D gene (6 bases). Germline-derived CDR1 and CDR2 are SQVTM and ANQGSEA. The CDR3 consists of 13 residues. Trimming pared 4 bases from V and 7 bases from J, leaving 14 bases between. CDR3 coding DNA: TGCAGCGTTGCCCGTACAGGGATGAATGAGCAGTTCTTC. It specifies CSVARTGMNEQFF.

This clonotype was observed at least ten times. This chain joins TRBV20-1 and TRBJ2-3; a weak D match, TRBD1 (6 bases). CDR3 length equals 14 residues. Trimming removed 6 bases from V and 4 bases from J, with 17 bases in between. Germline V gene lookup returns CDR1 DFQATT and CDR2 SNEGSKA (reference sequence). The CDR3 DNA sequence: TGCAGTGCCACGGAAGGGACAAGGCCAGATACGCAGTATTTT. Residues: CSATEGTRPDTQYF.

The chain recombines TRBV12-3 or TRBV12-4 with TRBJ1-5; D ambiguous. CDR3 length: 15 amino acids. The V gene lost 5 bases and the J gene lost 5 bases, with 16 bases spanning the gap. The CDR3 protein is CASSPYRDLHQPQHF. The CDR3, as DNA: TGTGCCAGCAGTCCTTACAGAGACTTGCATCAGCCCCAGCATTTT.

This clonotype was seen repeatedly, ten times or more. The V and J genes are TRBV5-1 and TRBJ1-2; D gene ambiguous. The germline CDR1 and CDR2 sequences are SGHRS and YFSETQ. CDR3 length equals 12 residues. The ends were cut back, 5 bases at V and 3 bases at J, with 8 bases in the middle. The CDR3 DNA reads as TGCGCCAGCAGTCGAACGGACTATGGCTACACCTTC. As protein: CASSRTDYGYTF.

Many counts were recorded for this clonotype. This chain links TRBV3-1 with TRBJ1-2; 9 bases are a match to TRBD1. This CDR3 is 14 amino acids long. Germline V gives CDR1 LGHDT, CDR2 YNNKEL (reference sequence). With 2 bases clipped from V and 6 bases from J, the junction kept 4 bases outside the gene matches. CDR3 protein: CASSQRDRVHGYTF. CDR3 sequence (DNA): TGTGCCAGCAGCCAACGGGACAGGGTGCATGGCTACACCTTC.

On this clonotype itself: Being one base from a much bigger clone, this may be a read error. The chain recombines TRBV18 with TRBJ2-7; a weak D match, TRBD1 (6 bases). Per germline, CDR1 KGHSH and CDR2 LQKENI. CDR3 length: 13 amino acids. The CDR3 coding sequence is TGTGCCAGCTCAAGGGGGACGACCTACGGGCAGTACTTC. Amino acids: CASSRGTTYGQYF.

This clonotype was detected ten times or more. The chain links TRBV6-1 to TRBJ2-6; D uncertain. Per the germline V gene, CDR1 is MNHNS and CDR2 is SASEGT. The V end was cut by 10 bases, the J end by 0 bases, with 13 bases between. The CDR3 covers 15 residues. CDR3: CATLGPSSGANVLTF. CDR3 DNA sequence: TGTGCCACCCTCGGGCCGAGCTCTGGGGCCAACGTCCTGACTTTC.

The CDR3 is CASSFASGGRNEQFF. The CDR3, as DNA: TGTGCCAGCAGCTTCGCTAGCGGGGGACGCAATGAGCAGTTCTTC. This chain joins TRBV7-9 and TRBJ2-1; TRBD2 matches 10 bases. V lost 3 bases, J lost 6 bases, and 5 bases stayed unmatched. Germline lookup yields CDR1 SEHNR and CDR2 FQNEAQ (reference sequence). The CDR3 is 15 residues long.

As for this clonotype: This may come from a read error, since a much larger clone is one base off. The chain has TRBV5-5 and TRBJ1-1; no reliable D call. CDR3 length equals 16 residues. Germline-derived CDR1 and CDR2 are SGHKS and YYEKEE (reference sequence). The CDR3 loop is CASSPERYRLNNEAFF. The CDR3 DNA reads TGTGCCAGCAGCCCAGAGAGGTACCGGTTGAACAATGAAGCTTTCTTT.

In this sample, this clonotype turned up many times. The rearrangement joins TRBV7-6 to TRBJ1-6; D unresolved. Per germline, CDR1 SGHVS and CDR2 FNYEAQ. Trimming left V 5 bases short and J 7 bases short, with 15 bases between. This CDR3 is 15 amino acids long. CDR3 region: CASSRMEAGNSPLHF. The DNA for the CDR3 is TGTGCCAGCAGCCGGATGGAAGCGGGGAATTCACCCCTCCACTTT.

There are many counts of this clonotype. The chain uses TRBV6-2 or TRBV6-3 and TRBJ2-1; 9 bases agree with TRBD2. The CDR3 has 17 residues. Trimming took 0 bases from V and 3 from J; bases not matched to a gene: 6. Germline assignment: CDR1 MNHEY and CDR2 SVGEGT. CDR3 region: CASSYSPSGGIYNEQFF. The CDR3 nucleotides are TGTGCCAGCAGTTACTCGCCAAGCGGGGGGATCTACAATGAGCAGTTCTTC.

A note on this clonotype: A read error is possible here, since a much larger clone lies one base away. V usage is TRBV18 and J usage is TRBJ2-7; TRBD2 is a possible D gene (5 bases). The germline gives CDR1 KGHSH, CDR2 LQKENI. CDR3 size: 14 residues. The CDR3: CASSPAPGVYEQHF. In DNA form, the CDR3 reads TGTGCCAGCTCACCAGCCCCCGGGGTATACGAGCAGCACTTC. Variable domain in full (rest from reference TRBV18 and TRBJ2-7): NAGVMQNPRHLVRRRGQEARLRCSPMKGHSHVYWYRQLPEEGLKFMVYLQKENIIDESGMPKERFSAEFPKEGPSILRIQQVVRGDSAAYFCASSPAPGVYEQHFGPGTRLTVT.

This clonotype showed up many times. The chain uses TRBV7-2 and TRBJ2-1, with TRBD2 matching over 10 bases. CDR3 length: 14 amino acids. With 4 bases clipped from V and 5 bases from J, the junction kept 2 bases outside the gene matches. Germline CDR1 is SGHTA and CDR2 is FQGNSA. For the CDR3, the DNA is TGTGCCAGCAGCTCGGGACTAGCGAACAATGAGCAGTTCTTC. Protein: CASSSGLANNEQFF.

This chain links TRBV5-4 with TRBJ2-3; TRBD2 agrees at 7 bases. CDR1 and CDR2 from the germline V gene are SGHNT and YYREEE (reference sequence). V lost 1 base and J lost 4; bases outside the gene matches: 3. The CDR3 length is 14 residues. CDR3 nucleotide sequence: TGTGCCAGCAGCTTGCGTCTAGCGGCAGATACGCAGTATTTT. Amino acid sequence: CASSLRLAADTQYF. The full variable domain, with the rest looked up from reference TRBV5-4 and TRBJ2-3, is ETGVTQSPTHLIKTRGQQVTLRCSSQSGHNTVSWYQQALGQGPQFIFQYYREEENGRGNFPPRFSGLQFPNYSSELNVNALELDDSALYLCASSLRLAADTQYFGPGTRLTVL.

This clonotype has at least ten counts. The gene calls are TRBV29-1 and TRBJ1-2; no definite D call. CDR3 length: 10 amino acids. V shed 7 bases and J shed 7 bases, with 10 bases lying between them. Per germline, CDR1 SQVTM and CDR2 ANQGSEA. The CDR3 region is CSDDYSGYTF. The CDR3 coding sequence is TGCAGCGACGACTACAGTGGCTACACCTTC. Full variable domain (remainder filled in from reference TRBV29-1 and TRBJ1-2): SAVISQKPSRDICQRGTSLTIQCQVDSQVTMMFWYRQQPGQSLTLIATANQGSEATYESGFVIDKFPISRPNLTFSTLTVSNMSPEDSSIYLCSDDYSGYTFGSGTRLTVV.

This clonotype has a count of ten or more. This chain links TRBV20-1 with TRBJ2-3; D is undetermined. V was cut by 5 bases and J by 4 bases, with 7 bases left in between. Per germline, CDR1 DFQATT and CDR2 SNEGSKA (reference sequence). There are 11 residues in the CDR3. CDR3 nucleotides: TGCAGTGCTTCTAGAGCAGATACGCAGTATTTT. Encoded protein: CSASRADTQYF.

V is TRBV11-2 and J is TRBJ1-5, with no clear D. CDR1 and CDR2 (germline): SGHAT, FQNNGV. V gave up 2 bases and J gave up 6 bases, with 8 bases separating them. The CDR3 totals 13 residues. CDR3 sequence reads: CASSLFRSQPQHF. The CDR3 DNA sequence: TGTGCCAGCAGCTTATTCCGGAGTCAGCCCCAGCATTTT.

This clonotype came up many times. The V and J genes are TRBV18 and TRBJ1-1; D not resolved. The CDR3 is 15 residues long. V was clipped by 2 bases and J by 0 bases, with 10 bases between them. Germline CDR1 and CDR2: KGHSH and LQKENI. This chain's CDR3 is CASSPGDTLNTEAFF. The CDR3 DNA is TGTGCCAGCTCACCAGGTGACACACTGAACACTGAAGCTTTCTTT.

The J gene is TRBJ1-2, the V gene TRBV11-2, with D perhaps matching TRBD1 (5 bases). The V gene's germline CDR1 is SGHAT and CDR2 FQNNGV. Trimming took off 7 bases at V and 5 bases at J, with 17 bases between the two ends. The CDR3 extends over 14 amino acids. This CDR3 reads CASTSGRGWYGYTF. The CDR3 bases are TGTGCCAGCACCTCGGGGAGGGGCTGGTATGGCTACACCTTC.

CDR3 loop: CSGEPGQGPKGTQYF. CDR3 DNA sequence: TGCAGCGGAGAACCGGGACAGGGGCCGAAAGGGACCCAGTACTTC. The V gene is TRBV29-1, the J gene TRBJ2-5, with TRBD1 matching over 10 bases. The CDR3 length is 15 residues. Germline V gene data show CDR1 as SQVTM and CDR2 as ANQGSEA. With V trimmed by 7 bases and J by 7 bases, 15 bases remained unmatched.

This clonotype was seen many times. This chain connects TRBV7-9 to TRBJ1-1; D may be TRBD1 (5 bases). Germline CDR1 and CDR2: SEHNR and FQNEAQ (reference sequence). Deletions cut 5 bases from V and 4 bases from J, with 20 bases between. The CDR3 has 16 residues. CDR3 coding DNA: TGTGCCAGCAGCCCATTGGGGGTCCAGGTCGGCACTGAAGCTTTCTTT. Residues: CASSPLGVQVGTEAFF. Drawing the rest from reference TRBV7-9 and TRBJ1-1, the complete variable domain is DTGVSQNPRHKITKRGQNVTFRCDPISEHNRLYWYRQTLGQGPEFLTYFQNEAQLEKSRLLSDRFSAERPKGSFSTLEIQRTEQGDSAMYLCASSPLGVQVGTEAFFGQGTRLTVV.

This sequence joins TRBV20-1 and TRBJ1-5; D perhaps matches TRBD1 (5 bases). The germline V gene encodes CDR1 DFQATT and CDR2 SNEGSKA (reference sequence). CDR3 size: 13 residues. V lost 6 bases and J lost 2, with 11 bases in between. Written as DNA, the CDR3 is TGCAGTGCCGGGCAGGGACGCAATCAGCCCCAGCATTTT. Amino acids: CSAGQGRNQPQHF.

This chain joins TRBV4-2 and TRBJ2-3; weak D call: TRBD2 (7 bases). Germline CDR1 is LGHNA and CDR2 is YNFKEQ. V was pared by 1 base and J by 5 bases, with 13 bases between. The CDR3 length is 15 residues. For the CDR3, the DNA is TGTGCCAGCAGCCAAGCGAGGGGGGGCAAAGATACGCAGTATTTT. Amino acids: CASSQARGGKDTQYF.

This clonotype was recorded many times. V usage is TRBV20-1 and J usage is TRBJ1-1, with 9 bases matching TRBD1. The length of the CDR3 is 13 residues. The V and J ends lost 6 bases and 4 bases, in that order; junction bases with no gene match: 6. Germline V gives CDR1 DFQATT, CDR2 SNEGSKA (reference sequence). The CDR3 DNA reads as TGCAGTGCCCGGGACAGGGATGGCACTGAAGCTTTCTTT. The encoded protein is CSARDRDGTEAFF.

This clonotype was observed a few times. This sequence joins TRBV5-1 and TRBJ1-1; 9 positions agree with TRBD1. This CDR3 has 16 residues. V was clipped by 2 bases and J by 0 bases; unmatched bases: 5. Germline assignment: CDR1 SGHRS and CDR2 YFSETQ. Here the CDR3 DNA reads TGCGCCAGCAGCTTCGGGACAGGGAGAATGAACACTGAAGCTTTCTTT. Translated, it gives CASSFGTGRMNTEAFF. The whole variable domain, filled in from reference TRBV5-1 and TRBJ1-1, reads KAGVTQTPRYLIKTRGQQVTLSCSPISGHRSVSWYQQTPGQGLQFLFEYFSETQRNKGNFPGRFSGRQFSNSRSEMNVSTLELGDSALYLCASSFGTGRMNTEAFFGQGTRLTVV.